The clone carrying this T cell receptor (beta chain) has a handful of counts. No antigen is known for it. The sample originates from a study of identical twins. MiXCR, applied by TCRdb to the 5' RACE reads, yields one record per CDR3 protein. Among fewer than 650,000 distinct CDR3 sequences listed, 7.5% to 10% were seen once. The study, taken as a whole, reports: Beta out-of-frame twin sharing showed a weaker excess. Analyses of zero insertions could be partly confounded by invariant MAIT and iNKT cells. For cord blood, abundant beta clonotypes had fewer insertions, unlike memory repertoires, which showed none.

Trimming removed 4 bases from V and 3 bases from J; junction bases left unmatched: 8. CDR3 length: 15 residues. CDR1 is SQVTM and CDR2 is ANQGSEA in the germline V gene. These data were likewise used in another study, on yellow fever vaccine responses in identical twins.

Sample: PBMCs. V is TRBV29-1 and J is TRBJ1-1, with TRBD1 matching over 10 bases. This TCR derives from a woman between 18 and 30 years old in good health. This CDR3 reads CSVGVGGQGYTEAFF. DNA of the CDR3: TGCAGCGTTGGAGTTGGGGGACAGGGGTACACTGAAGCTTTCTTT.